These 13 T cell receptor beta chains came from one sample sequenced in a study of blood T cell repertoires in COVID-19. Sequenced by immunoSEQ multiplex PCR; TCRdb stores in-frame clones only, minus some. The sample lists fewer than 95,000 clones, about 89% occurring once. The sequenced sample was peripheral blood. The source is a man between 45 and 60 years old with acute or convalescent COVID-19.

V gene TRBV4-1 combines with J gene TRBJ2-4; 9 nucleotides agree with TRBD2. Germline trimming cut 5 bases from V and 6 bases from J; bases unmatched to any gene: 8. The CDR3 extends over 15 amino acids. CDR1 and CDR2 from the germline V gene are MGHRA and YSYEKL. CDR3 coding DNA: TGCGCCAGCAGCACACGCGGGGGGGCCCCAAACATTCAGTACTTC. Protein product: CASSTRGGAPNIQYF.

The chain has TRBV7-9 and TRBJ2-3, with D possibly TRBD1 on 6 matching bases. The CDR3 is 16 amino acids. Germline CDR1 is SEHNR and CDR2 is FQNEAQ (reference sequence). V lost 2 bases, J lost 6 bases, and 18 bases lay in between. The CDR3: CASSLWSGQKADTQYF. In nucleotides, the CDR3 is TGTGCCAGCAGCTTATGGTCGGGACAAAAAGCGGATACGCAGTATTTT.

V and J are TRBV5-6 and TRBJ1-2; 10 bases are shared with TRBD1. J was trimmed by 4 bases and V by 2 bases; bases with no gene match: 11. The CDR3 sequence is 17 residues long. Germline values: CDR1 SGHDT, CDR2 YYEEEE. The CDR3 is CASSLPGQGLQGYGYTF. In DNA, the CDR3 is TGTGCCAGCAGCTTACCGGGACAGGGGCTTCAAGGCTATGGCTACACCTTC. The full variable domain, with the rest looked up from reference TRBV5-6 and TRBJ1-2, is DAGVTQSPTHLIKTRGQQVTLRCSPKSGHDTVSWYQQALGQGPQFIFQYYEEEERQRGNFPDRFSGHQFPNYSSELNVNALLLGDSALYLCASSLPGQGLQGYGYTFGSGTRLTVV.

The chain employs TRBV3-1 (or the pseudogene TRBV3-2) and TRBJ1-4; D is uncertain. Germline V gene data show CDR1 as LGHDT and CDR2 as YNNKEL (reference sequence). With 3 bases removed from V and 14 bases from J, the gap between germline ends came to 13 bases. CDR3 length: 12 amino acids. In DNA form, the CDR3 reads TGTGCCAGCAGCCAGGGCCGTTCCCGTCTGTTTTTT. Protein sequence: CASSQGRSRLFF.

This sequence joins TRBV7-9 and TRBJ2-1; tentatively, D is TRBD2 (6 bases). V was pared by 0 bases and J by 8 bases, with 14 bases between. Germline V lookup: CDR1 SEHNR, CDR2 FQNEAQ (reference sequence). This CDR3 has 15 residues. CDR3 nucleotides: TGTGCCAGCAGCTTAGCACTATCGGGGGTCGATGAGCAGTTCTTC. It encodes CASSLALSGVDEQFF.

The chain is built from TRBV4-2 and TRBJ1-4; no clear D gene. Trimming shortened V by 2 bases and J by 3 bases, and 10 bases separated the two germline ends. The CDR3 is made up of 15 amino acids. Germline CDR1 is LGHNA and CDR2 is YNFKEQ. As DNA, the CDR3 is TGTGCCAGCAGCCAAACACGGGAAGCTAATGAAAAACTGTTTTTT. It encodes CASSQTREANEKLFF.

V and J are TRBV29-1 and TRBJ1-1; no definite D call. Between the trimmed V and J ends, which lost 4 bases and 0 bases, there was a span of 15 bases. The CDR3 is 15 residues long. Germline CDR1 SQVTM, CDR2 ANQGSEA. CDR3 protein: CSVVDGAFMNTEAFF. Written as DNA, the CDR3 is TGCAGCGTTGTAGACGGAGCGTTCATGAACACTGAAGCTTTCTTT.

The J gene is TRBJ2-3, the V gene TRBV19, with 8 bases fitting TRBD2. V shed 9 bases, J shed 0 bases, and the junction held 2 bases outside the gene matches. The CDR3 spans 13 residues. Germline V gene data show CDR1 as LNHDA and CDR2 as SQIVND (reference sequence). The CDR3 here is CASRGGSTDTQYF. For the CDR3, the DNA is TGTGCCAGCCGGGGGGGTAGCACAGATACGCAGTATTTT.

CDR3 sequence reads: CASSPDRYTDTQYF. CDR3 DNA sequence: TGTGCCAGCAGTCCCGACAGATACACAGATACGCAGTATTTT. This chain joins TRBV7-6 and TRBJ2-3; a possible D gene is TRBD1 (5 bases). The CDR3 extends over 14 amino acids. CDR1 is SGHVS and CDR2 is FNYEAQ in the germline V gene. Trimming shortened V by 6 bases and J by 2 bases, and 12 bases separated the two germline ends.

The chain has TRBV6-2 or TRBV6-3 and TRBJ1-5, with D tentatively TRBD1 (5 bases). Trimming removed 2 bases at V and 7 bases at J, with 15 bases between. The germline V gene encodes CDR1 MNHEY and CDR2 SVGEGT. The CDR3 totals 15 residues. The CDR3 here is CASSYTRLGGQPQHF. CDR3 coding DNA: TGTGCCAGCAGTTACACCCGTCTCGGGGGGCAGCCCCAGCATTTT.

This chain links TRBV28 with TRBJ2-7; D ambiguous. The CDR3 runs to 12 residues. Trimming took 8 bases from V and 2 from J, leaving 10 bases between them. CDR1 is MDHEN, CDR2 SYDVKM, per germline. The CDR3, as DNA: TGTGCCAGCTCTCGTACGGCCTACGAGCAGTACTTC. Its protein product is CASSRTAYEQYF.

V is TRBV13 and J is TRBJ2-3, with a tentative D call TRBD1 (5 bases). Looked up from germline, CDR1 is PRHDT and CDR2 is FYEKMQ (reference sequence). The length of the CDR3 is 15 residues. The V end was cut by 3 bases, the J end by 0 bases, with 10 bases between. CDR3 loop: CASSFRRQSTDTQYF. The CDR3 DNA reads TGTGCCAGCAGCTTCCGGAGACAGAGCACAGATACGCAGTATTTT.

This chain uses TRBV3-1 (or the pseudogene TRBV3-2) with TRBJ2-3; TRBD2 agrees at 8 bases. V dropped 0 bases and J dropped 3; count of bases not matched to a gene: 11. CDR1 LGHDT and CDR2 YNNKEL come from the germline V gene (reference sequence). The CDR3 has 18 amino acids. The CDR3 protein is CASSQEFYRGGRTDTQYF. CDR3 in DNA: TGTGCCAGCAGCCAAGAATTTTACCGGGGGGGCCGGACAGATACGCAGTATTTT.